This T cell receptor (beta chain) originates from a study of graft-versus-host responses after intestinal transplantation (dated by TCRdb to the early 2020s). In terms of the full investigation: Multivisceral, liver-intestinal, or isolated intestinal transplants were received by the recipients. Every recipient was given anti-thymocyte globulin induction, followed by roughly 3 years of maintenance tacrolimus and steroids. After intestinal transplantation, graft-versus-host and host-versus-graft alloreactive T cell clones in the graft, circulation and bone marrow were tracked using bulk TCR-beta CDR3 sequencing. Alloreactive clones were identified by sequencing pre-transplant mixed lymphocyte reaction products and comparing them with unstimulated pre-transplant donor and recipient T cells. The cohort enrolled about two dozen intestinal transplant recipients, one of whom was a retransplant, and a few patients without pretransplant specimens were excluded. Donor T cell macrochimerism was defined as a peak of at least 4% donor T cells among recipient peripheral blood mononuclear cells. Samples from three later patients were sequenced in-house on an Illumina MiSeq with MiXCR processing rather than by the commercial service.

Library method: the immunoSEQ multiplex PCR assay. In most patients, genomic DNA was isolated using the Qiagen DNeasy Blood and Tissue Kit and sent frozen to Adaptive Biotechnologies for TCR sequencing. For most patients, genomic DNA was subjected to high-throughput TCR-beta CDR3 sequencing by Adaptive Biotechnologies. The original pipeline was this. TCR sequencing data were retrieved from Adaptive's ImmunoSEQ software for 15 to 20 patients, whereas a few other patients were processed with MiXCR and VDJtools. CD4 versus CD8 sorting errors were corrected by removing sequences found in both subsets at a frequency ratio below 5:1. CDR3 nucleotide sequences shared between donor and recipient were removed because their origin could not be assigned. Alloreactive clones required at least 2-fold expansion over unstimulated cells and minimum CFSE-low frequency of 0.002% (template counts) or 0.001% (read counts). A clone was considered mappable if detected in the sequenced pre-transplant spleen, lymph node, or MLR CFSE-low populations of the donor or recipient. Cumulative frequency of alloreactive clones was calculated as a percentage of all sequences weighted by copy number. TCRdb holds this immuneACCESS table with in-frame rearrangements only. Some clones are missing; in checked studies, unresolved V genes explain under half, and the rest has no known cause. Clone size and V and J calls were adopted from that table, with D and trimming inferred from the DNA. This sample lists more than 100,000 clones; 80% to 95% were detected once. Together, the top ten hold around 0.12% of the sample.

Comment on this clone: The clone's antigen remains unknown. Within one base of it there is no much larger clone, and no base qualities were kept.

Study-level results and caveats: In patients with donor T cell macrochimerism, the allografts had high GvH to HvG T cell clonal ratios. The conclusions were limited by the relatively low number and heterogeneity of the intestinal transplant patients. GvH clones were detected in recipient bone marrow, and some appeared earlier in ileal mucosa or blood, consistent with an intestinal mucosal origin. Early after transplant, peak levels of circulating GvH clones were associated with declines in HvG clones.

The sample's time point label, decoded: cells obtained before transplantation from donor or recipient. CD3+CD4+ and CD3+CD8+ populations were FACS-sorted from unstimulated pre-transplant donor and recipient cells taken from spleen or lymph nodes. This receptor was identified in a human donor who received an intestinal transplant. Source: unstimulated CD4+ T cells sorted from spleen or lymph node cells, taken before intestinal transplant.

The DNA sequence is TGCGCCAGCAGCGCTAGCGGGGCTAGCACAGATACGCAGTATTTT. Its protein product is CASSASGASTDTQYF. This sequence uses TRBV5-1 and TRBJ2-3; TRBD2 agrees with 9 junctional bases. V ends up 4 bases short and J 0 bases short, with an unmatched junction base count of 3. CDR1 and CDR2 are read off the germline V gene as SGHRS and YFSETQ. The CDR3 numbers 15 residues from cysteine through phenylalanine. CDR3 DNA is the only sequence kept; it has 45 bases, read in frame from the first base.